A single sample gave rise to the 27 T cell receptor beta chains below, sequenced in a study of blood T cell repertoires in COVID-19. The table came from immunoSEQ multiplex PCR; TCRdb's copy has only in-frame clones and leaves some out. The sample lists about 390,000 clones, around nine tenths occurring once. Sequenced input: PBMCs or T cells enriched from blood (not recorded which). These receptors originate from a woman aged 45-59 years who had recovered from COVID-19.

The rearrangement uses TRBV5-6 and TRBJ2-2; D not resolved. This CDR3 spans 13 amino acids. Looked up from germline, CDR1 is SGHDT and CDR2 is YYEEEE. The V and J ends lost 6 bases and 7 bases respectively, with 13 bases between them. The CDR3 loop reads CASTLLRSGELFF. The DNA of the CDR3 is TGTGCCAGCACCCTATTAAGAAGCGGGGAGCTGTTTTTT.

The rearrangement joins TRBV7-2 to TRBJ2-3, with D tentatively TRBD1 (5 bases). V lost 6 bases and J 0 bases, leaving 7 bases between the germline ends. This CDR3 has 13 residues. The germline gives CDR1 SGHTA, CDR2 FQGNSA. The CDR3 loop reads CASRTASTDTQYF. CDR3 bases: TGTGCCAGCAGGACAGCTAGCACAGATACGCAGTATTTT. The full variable domain, completed using reference TRBV7-2 and TRBJ2-3, is GAGVSQSPSNKVTEKGKDVELRCDPISGHTALYWYRQSLGQGLEFLIYFQGNSAPDKSGLPSDRFSAERTGGSVSTLTIQRTQQEDSAVYLCASRTASTDTQYFGPGTRLTVL.

This clone was recorded once. This chain connects TRBV2 to TRBJ2-5, with 11 bases fitting TRBD1. The germline V gene encodes CDR1 SNHLY and CDR2 FYNNEI. The V gene end was trimmed by 6 bases and the J gene end by 3 bases; junction bases not matched to a gene: 3. The CDR3 sequence is 14 residues long. The CDR3 DNA sequence: TGTGCCAGCAGCGGGGACAGGGGGGAAGAGACCCAGTACTTC. Encoded protein: CASSGDRGEETQYF.

The rearrangement links TRBV6-5 to TRBJ2-1; possibly TRBD2 for D (5 bases). V was pared by 6 bases and J by 4 bases, with 10 bases between. The length of the CDR3 is 13 residues. Germline V CDR1 and CDR2: MNHEY, SVGAGI. The CDR3 region is CASSTEAYNEQFF. The CDR3, as DNA: TGTGCCAGCAGCACGGAGGCTTACAATGAGCAGTTCTTC.

V usage is TRBV5-1 and J usage is TRBJ2-1; D is unresolved. Trimming removed 4 bases at V and 3 bases at J, with 8 bases between. CDR1 SGHRS and CDR2 YFSETQ come from the germline V gene. There are 13 residues in the CDR3. Here the CDR3 reads CASSPVSYNEQFF. In DNA, the CDR3 is TGCGCCAGCAGCCCCGTGAGCTACAATGAGCAGTTCTTC.

The CDR3 coding sequence is TGTGCCAGCAGCTTGGGCCAGATCCCAGAGACCCAGTACTTC. Its protein product is CASSLGQIPETQYF. The chain links TRBV5-4 to TRBJ2-5; D gene uncertain. Between the trimmed V and J ends, which lost 0 bases and 4 bases, there was a span of 10 bases. The CDR3 loop spans 14 amino acids. Looked up from germline, CDR1 is SGHNT and CDR2 is YYREEE (reference sequence).

The V gene is TRBV19, the J gene TRBJ1-4, with D unresolved. The CDR3 runs 13 residues. The V end lost 1 base, the J end lost 8 bases, and 8 bases lay between the germline ends. From germline, CDR1 is LNHDA and CDR2 SQIVND (reference sequence). CDR3 sequence reads: CASSIVEKEKLFF. Written as DNA, the CDR3 is TGTGCCAGTAGTATAGTGGAGAAGGAAAAACTGTTTTTT.

The rearrangement uses TRBV5-6 and TRBJ1-5; D remains ambiguous. The CDR3 consists of 15 residues. Trimming removed 1 base at V and 7 bases at J, with 15 bases between. Germline loops: CDR1 SGHDT, CDR2 YYEEEE. CDR3 amino acids: CASSLIGAAEQPQHF. CDR3 DNA sequence: TGTGCCAGCAGCTTGATAGGAGCGGCGGAGCAGCCCCAGCATTTT.

CDR3 region: CASSPSGGRVRTQYF. CDR3 bases: TGTGCCAGCAGTCCTTCGGGCGGGCGTGTTCGGACCCAGTACTTC. The chain joins TRBV28 to TRBJ2-5; possible D gene TRBD2, 5 bases. The CDR3 spans 15 residues. The ends were cut back, 5 bases at V and 7 bases at J, with 20 bases in the middle. Germline values: CDR1 MDHEN, CDR2 SYDVKM.

The chain carries TRBV6-5 and TRBJ1-1, with D unresolved. The CDR3 totals 15 residues. Germline V gene data show CDR1 as MNHEY and CDR2 as SVGAGI. Deletions cut 0 bases from V and 0 bases from J, with 8 bases between. The CDR3 bases are TGTGCCAGCAGTTACTCGATACAACTGAACACTGAAGCTTTCTTT. It yields the protein CASSYSIQLNTEAFF.

This chain uses TRBV28 with TRBJ2-4; a weak D match, TRBD1 (6 bases). This CDR3 has 18 amino acids. V lost 5 bases to trimming and J lost 0 bases, with 20 bases between them. Germline CDR1 reads MDHEN; CDR2 reads SYDVKM. In DNA, the CDR3 is TGTGCCAGCAGTCCCCCTCGGACAGTCGTAGTAGCCAAAAACATTCAGTACTTC. Its translation: CASSPPRTVVVAKNIQYF.

The chain joins TRBV2 to TRBJ1-2, with D possibly being TRBD1 (5 bases). V lost 6 bases, J lost 6 bases, and 14 bases lay in between. The CDR3 is made up of 13 amino acids. Germline assignment: CDR1 SNHLY and CDR2 FYNNEI. Here the CDR3 DNA reads TGTGCCAGCAGGGCAGGGCTCTGGGATGGCTACACCTTC. Translated: CASRAGLWDGYTF.

The chain is built from TRBV7-9 and TRBJ1-5; the match to TRBD1 covers 8 bases. J gave up 5 bases and V 5 bases, and 2 bases lay outside the gene matches. The CDR3 is made up of 13 amino acids. Germline V gives CDR1 SEHNR, CDR2 FQNEAQ (reference sequence). CDR3 bases: TGTGCCAGCAGCCGGACAGGGTATCAGCCCCAGCATTTT. Translation gives CASSRTGYQPQHF. The whole variable domain, filled in from reference TRBV7-9 and TRBJ1-5, reads DTGVSQNPRHKITKRGQNVTFRCDPISEHNRLYWYRQTLGQGPEFLTYFQNEAQLEKSRLLSDRFSAERPKGSFSTLEIQRTEQGDSAMYLCASSRTGYQPQHFGDGTRLSIL.

This rearrangement joins TRBV3-1 (or the pseudogene TRBV3-2) to TRBJ2-3; D is unclear. Germline CDR1 is LGHDT and CDR2 is YNNKEL (reference sequence). The CDR3 runs to 14 residues. Trimming removed 1 base at V and 6 bases at J, with 11 bases between. The CDR3 nucleotides are TGTGCCAGCAGCCAAGCTCATAGATGGGATACGCAGTATTTT. Amino acid sequence: CASSQAHRWDTQYF.

V gene TRBV6-5 combines with J gene TRBJ2-3, with a possible D match to TRBD1 (6 bases). V was trimmed by 5 bases and J by 3 bases, leaving 12 bases between them. Germline V gene sequence: CDR1 MNHEY, CDR2 SVGAGI. There are 14 residues in the CDR3. In DNA form, the CDR3 reads TGTGCCAGCAGTAACAGGGAACAGACAGATACGCAGTATTTT. Its translation is CASSNREQTDTQYF.

The rearrangement joins TRBV9 to TRBJ2-1; 11 nucleotides match TRBD2. The CDR3 is made up of 15 amino acids. After removal of 3 bases from V and 7 bases from J, the junction contained 6 bases not matched to a gene. Germline CDR1 reads SGDLS; CDR2 reads YYNGEE. CDR3 amino acids: CASSGSGGGFNEQFF. In nucleotides, the CDR3 is TGTGCCAGCAGCGGTAGCGGGGGGGGGTTTAATGAGCAGTTCTTC.

The sample holds one count of this clone. The chain joins TRBV27 to TRBJ2-5, with 10 nucleotides matching TRBD1. In germline, CDR1 is MNHEY, CDR2 SMNVEV (reference sequence). This CDR3 contains 16 residues. V lost 5 bases and J lost 1; bases outside the gene matches: 7. The CDR3 DNA reads as TGTGCCAGCAGTCCCAACCGGGACAGGGGCCAAGAGACCCAGTACTTC. Its translation: CASSPNRDRGQETQYF.

The rearrangement links TRBV6-1 to TRBJ1-5, with D possibly TRBD1 on 5 matching bases. Per the germline V gene, CDR1 is MNHNS and CDR2 is SASEGT. Deletions cut 2 bases from V and 0 bases from J, with 11 bases between. The CDR3 has 16 residues. The CDR3 DNA reads as TGTGCCAGCAGTGAATCAGACAGATATAGCAATCAGCCCCAGCATTTT. Amino acid sequence: CASSESDRYSNQPQHF.

The table lists this clone with a count of one. The chain has TRBV7-2 and TRBJ2-2, with D possibly TRBD1 on 6 matching bases. The CDR3 length is 17 residues. Germline-derived CDR1 and CDR2 are SGHTA and FQGNSA. Deletions cut 1 base from V and 0 bases from J, with 12 bases between. The CDR3 DNA reads TGTGCCAGCAGCTTAGTCGCCAGGGGCGCGAACACCGGGGAGCTGTTTTTT. As protein: CASSLVARGANTGELFF.

The V gene is TRBV2, the J gene TRBJ1-3; D is uncertain. The CDR3 sequence is 14 residues long. Germline assignment: CDR1 SNHLY and CDR2 FYNNEI. Between the trimmed V and J ends, which lost 4 bases and 0 bases, there was a span of 7 bases. In nucleotides, the CDR3 is TGTGCCAGCAGTGTGGCGGACTCTGGAAACACCATATATTTT. Protein product: CASSVADSGNTIYF.

V gene TRBV7-9 combines with J gene TRBJ2-7, with D hard to call. The CDR3 runs to 13 residues. The V gene's germline CDR1 is SEHNR and CDR2 FQNEAQ (reference sequence). V lost 7 bases and J 6 bases, leaving 16 bases between the germline ends. Here the CDR3 DNA reads TGTGCCAGCACCACCTCCTCTGGCGGCGAGCAGTACTTC. Amino acid sequence: CASTTSSGGEQYF.

The V and J genes are TRBV7-9 and TRBJ1-4; 8 positions agree with TRBD1. Germline V gene lookup returns CDR1 SEHNR and CDR2 FQNEAQ (reference sequence). V trimming: 5 bases; J trimming: 0 bases; junction bases outside the gene matches: 11. The CDR3 runs to 18 residues. The CDR3 sequence: CASSPSGGYVATNEKLFF. CDR3 DNA sequence: TGTGCCAGCAGCCCATCAGGGGGCTACGTTGCAACTAATGAAAAACTGTTTTTT.

The J gene is TRBJ1-2, the V gene TRBV4-2, with D possibly being TRBD1 (5 bases). The ends were cut back, 2 bases at V and 3 bases at J, with 13 bases in the middle. CDR1 and CDR2 from the germline V gene are LGHNA and YNFKEQ. The CDR3 runs 15 residues. CDR3 DNA: TGTGCCAGCAGCCAATCGGTTTTACAGGACTATGGCTACACCTTC. Protein: CASSQSVLQDYGYTF.

This chain uses TRBV2 with TRBJ1-4, with a possible D match to TRBD1 (6 bases). Trimming took 8 bases from V and 3 from J, leaving 22 bases between them. In germline, CDR1 is SNHLY, CDR2 FYNNEI. The CDR3 extends over 17 amino acids. The CDR3 DNA reads as TGTGCCAGCGGGCCAGGACAGACATTGCTCTCTAATGAAAAACTGTTTTTT. The encoded protein is CASGPGQTLLSNEKLFF.

The genes are TRBV28 and TRBJ1-1, with D perhaps matching TRBD1 (5 bases). CDR1 is MDHEN, CDR2 SYDVKM, per germline. The V and J ends lost 7 bases and 0 bases respectively, with 18 bases between them. This CDR3 contains 16 residues. The CDR3 nucleotides read TGTGCCAGCACCCTTGGTGGGGGGGTCGTGAACACTGAAGCTTTCTTT. Its protein is CASTLGGGVVNTEAFF.

As DNA, the CDR3 is TGTGCCAGCAGCCTTCCGGGACAGCGAAGTTCACCCCTCCACTTT. It is translated as CASSLPGQRSSPLHF. J is TRBJ1-6 and V is TRBV6-5; 7 nucleotides align to TRBD1. The CDR3 totals 15 residues. Trimming took 6 bases from V and 9 from J; bases not matched to a gene: 11. Per germline, CDR1 MNHEY and CDR2 SVGAGI.

A few counts support this clone. The chain employs TRBV15 and TRBJ1-6; weak D call: TRBD1 (6 bases). Germline V gives CDR1 LNHNV, CDR2 YYDKDF (reference sequence). The CDR3 extends over 15 amino acids. V was trimmed by 3 bases and J by 9 bases, leaving 15 bases between them. DNA for the CDR3: TGTGCCACCAGCAGCAAAACAGGGTTGGGTTCACCCCTCCACTTT. Translated: CATSSKTGLGSPLHF. Filled out from reference TRBV15 and TRBJ1-6, the complete variable domain reads DAMVIQNPRYQVTQFGKPVTLSCSQTLNHNVMYWYQQKSSQAPKLLFHYYDKDFNNEADTPDNFQSRRPNTSFCFLDIRSPGLGDTAMYLCATSSKTGLGSPLHFGNGTRLTVT.